Below, 27 T cell receptor beta chains from the same sample are listed, as sequenced in a study of blood T cell repertoires in COVID-19. The data were produced by immunoSEQ multiplex PCR, yet TCRdb's version contains in-frame clones alone and is incomplete. Altogether roughly 210,000 clones are present, 88% being singletons, with the ten largest covering about 1.7%. The sequencing input was peripheral blood. The receptors stem from a man aged 65 to 79 with acute or convalescent COVID-19.

The V and J genes are TRBV6-2 or TRBV6-3 and TRBJ2-7, with 8 bases lining up with TRBD1. Per germline, CDR1 MNHEY and CDR2 SVGEGT. This CDR3 comprises 15 residues. V dropped 5 bases and J dropped 4; count of bases not matched to a gene: 10. The CDR3 here is CASSTPLTGVYEQYF. CDR3 nucleotide sequence: TGTGCCAGCAGTACTCCCCTGACAGGGGTATACGAGCAGTACTTC.

The J gene is TRBJ1-3, the V gene TRBV18; a weak D match, TRBD1 (5 bases). V was clipped by 5 bases and J by 0 bases, with 14 bases between them. The length of the CDR3 is 16 residues. Looked up from germline, CDR1 is KGHSH and CDR2 is LQKENI. The CDR3 loop reads CASSSDQGGSGNTIYF. Here the CDR3 DNA reads TGTGCCAGCTCATCCGACCAGGGCGGCTCTGGAAACACCATATATTTT.

This clone was picked up one time. The V and J genes are TRBV6-2 or TRBV6-3 and TRBJ2-7, with TRBD1 matching 7 bases. With 5 bases clipped from V and 2 bases from J, the junction kept 12 bases outside the gene matches. Germline-derived CDR1 and CDR2 are MNHEY and SVGEGT. The CDR3 length is 16 residues. DNA of the CDR3: TGTGCCAGCAGTACACAGGGGACAGCGTTTACCTACGAGCAGTACTTC. Translation gives CASSTQGTAFTYEQYF.

The chain uses TRBV5-1 and TRBJ2-1; 10 bases are a match to TRBD2. CDR1 SGHRS and CDR2 YFSETQ come from the germline V gene. Losses at the gene ends were 4 bases for V and 0 bases for J; bases not matched to a gene: 16. The length of the CDR3 is 20 residues. Here the CDR3 DNA reads TGCGCCAGCAGCGATTCTAGCGGGAGAGATTTTGTAAGCTCCTACAATGAGCAGTTCTTC. Protein: CASSDSSGRDFVSSYNEQFF.

The chain has TRBV6-4 and TRBJ1-1; a weak D match, TRBD1 (5 bases). CDR3 length: 15 amino acids. The germline CDR1 and CDR2 sequences are MRHNA and SNTAGT. V dropped 6 bases and J dropped 8 bases, with 22 bases sitting between them. CDR3 nucleotide sequence: TGTGCCAGCAGGGCGACACCGGGCCCGGGGGTAGAAGCTTTCTTT. Its translation: CASRATPGPGVEAFF.

This chain joins TRBV27 and TRBJ1-1; 7 bases match TRBD1. V was pared by 5 bases and J by 0 bases, with 3 bases of the junction left unmatched. The V gene's germline CDR1 is MNHEY and CDR2 SMNVEV (reference sequence). The CDR3 has 14 amino acids. CDR3 amino acids: CASSPTGLNTEAFF. The CDR3 nucleotides read TGTGCCAGCAGTCCGACAGGGTTGAACACTGAAGCTTTCTTT.

The chain is built from TRBV27 and TRBJ2-3, with D possibly TRBD2 on 6 matching bases. This CDR3 spans 16 amino acids. Trimming stripped 2 bases from V and 6 bases from J, with 18 bases between. The germline gives CDR1 MNHEY, CDR2 SMNVEV (reference sequence). For the CDR3, the DNA is TGTGCCAGCAGTTTAAGTGGGCGAGGTAGCGGCGATACGCAGTATTTT. The encoded protein is CASSLSGRGSGDTQYF.

The chain carries TRBV7-8 and TRBJ2-5; 9 positions match TRBD1. The length of the CDR3 is 15 residues. Germline V lookup: CDR1 SGHVS, CDR2 FQNEAQ. J lost 5 bases, V lost 5 bases, and 9 bases had no gene match. The CDR3 sequence is CASSRFTTGGETQYF. The CDR3, as DNA: TGTGCCAGCAGCCGATTCACTACAGGGGGCGAGACCCAGTACTTC.

The rearrangement joins TRBV6-5 to TRBJ1-1, with 8 bases identical to TRBD1. From germline, CDR1 is MNHEY and CDR2 SVGAGI. The trim removed 7 bases at V and 11 bases at J, leaving 15 bases unmatched. The CDR3 totals 14 residues. The chain's CDR3 is CASKPDRVGEGAFF. CDR3 nucleotide sequence: TGTGCCAGCAAACCGGACAGGGTGGGGGAGGGGGCTTTCTTT.

This clone was picked up one time. J is TRBJ1-3 and V is TRBV30, with 7 bases that match TRBD1. Germline values: CDR1 GTSNPN, CDR2 SVGIG (reference sequence). The CDR3 covers 15 residues. The V gene end was trimmed by 0 bases and the J gene end by 0 bases; junction bases not matched to a gene: 2. The CDR3 region is CAWSVQGVSGNTIYF. The DNA of the CDR3 is TGTGCCTGGAGTGTTCAGGGGGTCTCTGGAAACACCATATATTTT. Supplemented by reference TRBV30 and TRBJ1-3, the full variable domain reads SQTIHQWPATLVQPVGSPLSLECTVEGTSNPNLYWYRQAAGRGLQLLFYSVGIGQISSEVPQNLSASRPQDRQFILSSKKLLLSDSGFYLCAWSVQGVSGNTIYFGEGSWLTVV.

The chain uses TRBV2 and TRBJ2-5, with no clear D. The CDR3 runs to 13 residues. CDR1 and CDR2 (germline): SNHLY, FYNNEI. With 4 bases removed from V and 4 bases from J, the gap between germline ends came to 10 bases. CDR3: CASSVLGVETQYF. The CDR3 DNA reads as TGTGCCAGCAGTGTTTTGGGCGTAGAGACCCAGTACTTC.

This rearrangement joins TRBV3-1 (or the pseudogene TRBV3-2) to TRBJ2-1; 9 bases map to TRBD2. The trim removed 1 base at V and 10 bases at J, leaving 11 bases unmatched. The germline CDR1 and CDR2 sequences are LGHDT and YNNKEL (reference sequence). This CDR3 region has 16 residues. The CDR3 protein is CASSQGGKREAAEQFF. The CDR3 coding sequence is TGTGCCAGCAGCCAAGGGGGGAAGCGGGAGGCGGCGGAGCAGTTCTTC.

J is TRBJ1-4 and V is TRBV2; a possible D gene is TRBD1 (6 bases). V lost 7 bases and J 5 bases, leaving 11 bases between the germline ends. Per germline, CDR1 SNHLY and CDR2 FYNNEI. There are 13 residues in the CDR3. DNA for the CDR3: TGTGCCAGCACCAGGGGCCACAATGAAAAACTGTTTTTT. This translates into CASTRGHNEKLFF.

The chain combines TRBV2 with TRBJ1-3, with D possibly matching TRBD1 (6 bases). Looked up from germline, CDR1 is SNHLY and CDR2 is FYNNEI. CDR3 length equals 14 residues. V gave up 2 bases and J gave up 1 base, with 6 bases separating them. The CDR3 protein is CASSERGSGNTIYF. As DNA, the CDR3 is TGTGCCAGCAGTGAAAGGGGGTCTGGAAACACCATATATTTT.

The rearrangement links TRBV5-1 to TRBJ2-6, with 12 bases matching TRBD2. Trimming took 3 bases from V and 1 from J; bases not matched to a gene: 8. The CDR3 is made up of 19 amino acids. The V gene's germline CDR1 is SGHRS and CDR2 YFSETQ. CDR3 region: CASSWEGTSGFSGANVLTF. The CDR3 DNA is TGCGCCAGCAGCTGGGAGGGGACTAGCGGGTTTTCTGGGGCCAACGTCCTGACTTTC.

This clone occurred once. The chain recombines TRBV7-2 with TRBJ2-7; D remains ambiguous. Germline lookup yields CDR1 SGHTA and CDR2 FQGNSA. CDR3 size: 13 residues. Trimming stripped 6 bases from V and 4 bases from J, with 13 bases between. This CDR3 is CASRSSPSYEQYF. The CDR3, as DNA: TGTGCCAGCAGATCAAGCCCCTCTTACGAGCAGTACTTC.

The genes are TRBV5-1 and TRBJ1-2, with D maybe TRBD1 (6 bases). The CDR3 covers 17 residues. Trimming stripped 0 bases from V and 0 bases from J, with 15 bases between. CDR1 and CDR2 (germline): SGHRS, YFSETQ. The CDR3 DNA is TGCGCCAGCAGCTTGGGGGACATTACTACGACTAACTATGGCTACACCTTC. Residues: CASSLGDITTTNYGYTF.

This clone was picked up a small number of times. V usage is TRBV6-2 or TRBV6-3 and J usage is TRBJ1-1; TRBD1 is a possible D gene (6 bases). The V gene lost 5 bases and the J gene lost 1 base, with 11 bases spanning the gap. CDR1 and CDR2 (germline): MNHEY, SVGEGT. The CDR3 covers 14 residues. In nucleotides, the CDR3 is TGTGCCAGCAGTCCACAGGGCCCGAACACTGAAGCTTTCTTT. This sequence encodes CASSPQGPNTEAFF.

The chain recombines TRBV28 with TRBJ2-2; D unresolved. Germline CDR1 and CDR2: MDHEN and SYDVKM. There are 15 residues in the CDR3. The V gene lost 6 bases and the J gene lost 4 bases, with 15 bases spanning the gap. The chain's CDR3 is CASSTLRLSTGELFF. In DNA, the CDR3 is TGTGCCAGCAGCACATTGCGGCTTTCCACCGGGGAGCTGTTTTTT.

This clone was recorded a few times. The V and J genes are TRBV7-3 and TRBJ2-2; a possible D gene is TRBD1 (5 bases). The CDR3 is made up of 17 amino acids. The V gene's germline CDR1 is SGHTA and CDR2 FQGTGA. V was trimmed by 2 bases and J by 3 bases, leaving 16 bases between them. As DNA, the CDR3 is TGTGCCAGCAGCTTATTACCTCGGACAATAGACACCGGGGAGCTGTTTTTT. Encoded protein: CASSLLPRTIDTGELFF.

The V and J genes are TRBV14 and TRBJ2-7, with D tentatively TRBD2 (5 bases). The CDR3 length is 14 residues. Trimming removed 3 bases at V and 5 bases at J, with 14 bases between. Germline values: CDR1 SGHDN, CDR2 FVKESK. The CDR3 here is CASSHAGEDNEQYF. The CDR3 DNA follows: TGTGCCAGCAGCCACGCGGGCGAGGATAACGAGCAGTACTTC.

V is TRBV5-1 and J is TRBJ2-3; TRBD2 matches at 8 bases. The germline V gene has CDR1 SGHRS and CDR2 YFSETQ. CDR3 length: 14 amino acids. The V segment lost 4 bases and the J segment 4 bases; nucleotides outside the gene matches: 5. The CDR3 spells CASSLSGSADTQYF. CDR3 sequence (DNA): TGCGCCAGCAGCCTAAGCGGGAGTGCAGATACGCAGTATTTT.

This chain's CDR3 is CASSSGPGQGGQPQHF. CDR3 nucleotides: TGTGCCAGTAGTTCCGGACCGGGACAGGGTGGCCAGCCCCAGCATTTT. The chain recombines TRBV19 with TRBJ1-5; 9 bases match TRBD1. CDR1 is LNHDA and CDR2 is SQIVND in the germline V gene (reference sequence). CDR3 length equals 16 residues. The V gene end was trimmed by 5 bases and the J gene end by 7 bases; junction bases not matched to a gene: 12. The full variable domain, with the rest looked up from reference TRBV19 and TRBJ1-5, is DGGITQSPKYLFRKEGQNVTLSCEQNLNHDAMYWYRQDPGQGLRLIYYSQIVNDFQKGDIAEGYSVSREKKESFPLTVTSAQKNPTAFYLCASSSGPGQGGQPQHFGDGTRLSIL.

In DNA, the CDR3 is TGTGCCAGCAGTCCAGGACTAGCAGTGGTCACAGATACGCAGTATTTT. Its protein is CASSPGLAVVTDTQYF. The chain employs TRBV6-2 or TRBV6-3 and TRBJ2-3; 8 bases map to TRBD2. V was clipped by 5 bases and J by 2 bases; unmatched bases: 9. Germline lookup yields CDR1 MNHEY and CDR2 SVGEGT. This CDR3 comprises 16 residues.

The chain uses TRBV9 and TRBJ2-6; 7 nucleotides align to TRBD1. With 0 bases clipped from V and 0 bases from J, the junction kept 12 bases outside the gene matches. Germline values: CDR1 SGDLS, CDR2 YYNGEE. This CDR3 is built from 20 residues. DNA of the CDR3: TGTGCCAGCAGCGTAGCTGCAGGGGGATTAAAAGTCTCTGGGGCCAACGTCCTGACTTTC. It codes for CASSVAAGGLKVSGANVLTF.

The rearrangement uses TRBV7-3 and TRBJ2-2; 8 nucleotides align to TRBD2. J lost 1 base, V lost 5 bases, and 6 bases had no gene match. Germline V gene data show CDR1 as SGHTA and CDR2 as FQGTGA. The CDR3 contains 16 residues. CDR3 amino acids: CASSQVLAENTGELFF. The CDR3 nucleotides are TGTGCCAGCAGCCAAGTACTAGCGGAGAACACCGGGGAGCTGTTTTTT.

J is TRBJ1-2 and V is TRBV19; 8 bases fit TRBD1. CDR3 size: 15 residues. From germline, CDR1 is LNHDA and CDR2 SQIVND (reference sequence). V trimming: 1 base; J trimming: 2 bases; junction bases outside the gene matches: 3. The CDR3 reads CASSIAGGGNYGYTF. The CDR3 DNA is TGTGCCAGTAGTATAGCAGGGGGCGGAAACTATGGCTACACCTTC.